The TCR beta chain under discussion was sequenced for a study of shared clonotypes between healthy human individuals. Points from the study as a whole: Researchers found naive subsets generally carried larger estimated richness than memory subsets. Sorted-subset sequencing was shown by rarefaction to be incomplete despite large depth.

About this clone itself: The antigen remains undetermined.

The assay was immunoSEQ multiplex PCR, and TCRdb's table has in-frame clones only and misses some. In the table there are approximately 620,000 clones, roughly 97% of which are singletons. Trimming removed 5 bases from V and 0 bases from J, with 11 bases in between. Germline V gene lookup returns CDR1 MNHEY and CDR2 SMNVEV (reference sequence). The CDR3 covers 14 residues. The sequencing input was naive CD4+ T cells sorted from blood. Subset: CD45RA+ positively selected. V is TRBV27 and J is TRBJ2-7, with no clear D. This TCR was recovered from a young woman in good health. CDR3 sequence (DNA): TGTGCCAGCAGTCCGAGCAGGAGCTCCTACGAGCAGTACTTC. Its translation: CASSPSRSSYEQYF.